The source of this TCR beta chain is a study of regulatory T cells in long-lasting Graves disease. Arm-PCR of CDR3 regions and iRepertoire HTBI primers were used to build TCR beta libraries. Using its own MiXCR run on the multiplex PCR reads, TCRdb lists one record per CDR3 protein. The sample lists hundreds of thousands of distinct CDR3 sequences, approximately 12% occurring once. The CDR3 sequence is 17 residues long. The germline gives CDR1 SGHTA, CDR2 FQGTGA. The V end lost 5 bases, the J end lost 4 bases, and 18 bases lay between the germline ends. The time point: newly diagnosed GD, antithyroid drugs for less than 3 months. From PBMCs, RNA was extracted and then used to make the TCR library. Separately, the same data were catalogued under a study of T cells in Graves' hyperthyroidism and ophthalmopathy.

The rearrangement links TRBV7-3 to TRBJ2-6, with D maybe TRBD2 (7 bases). The sequence was collected from a man younger than 45 with Graves disease. The sample here was peripheral blood mononuclear cells (PBMCs), taken at new diagnosis, from a patient treated with antithyroid drugs. The CDR3 DNA sequence: TGTGCCAGCAGCCTACCCGGGGGGCCCCCAGGGGCCAACGTCCTGACTTTC. Translating it yields CASSLPGGPPGANVLTF.